The clone carrying this T cell receptor beta chain was counted a few times. Its antigen is not identified. A multiplex PCR was run with 60 Vbeta primers and 13 Jbeta primers. Clones were sequenced by immunoSEQ multiplex PCR, and TCRdb holds only the in-frame ones, with some missing. Among 90,000 or so clones listed, over 65% were seen once. The sample is drawn from a study of cytomegalovirus exposure and HLA in healthy donors. General study results and limits: In a later analysis, TCR association rates varied by HLA locus: DRB1 most, HLA-C fewest. The study recorded around 160 TCR beta chains that were cytomegalovirus-associated. Later on, an analysis found that several of the most significant clusters appeared to be linked to common viral pathogens, which included parvovirus B19.

Sequencing was performed on PBMCs. This clonotype originated in a middle-aged man in good health and CMV-seronegative.

CDR3 loop: CATMTSGNEQFF. The CDR3, as DNA: TGTGCCACGATGACTAGCGGCAATGAGCAGTTCTTC. The rearrangement joins TRBV10-3 to TRBJ2-1, with 9 bases matching TRBD2. V trimming: 10 bases; J trimming: 6 bases; junction bases outside the gene matches: 4. Germline V gene data show CDR1 as ENHRY and CDR2 as SYGVKD. The CDR3 is 12 amino acids.